This note documents a single TCR beta chain sequence. These data are taken from a study of blood T cell repertoires in COVID-19. The CDR3 consists of 15 residues. Germline CDR1 reads MNHEY; CDR2 reads SMNVEV (reference sequence). V trimming: 1 base; J trimming: 1 base; junction bases outside the gene matches: 1. Here immunoSEQ multiplex PCR was the method, and the copy in TCRdb shows in-frame clones only, minus some. The sample shows 70,000 or so clones, 90% of them seen only once. The receptor was derived from an elderly woman with active COVID-19. What was sequenced was peripheral blood. The chain carries TRBV27 and TRBJ2-4, with 7 bases identical to TRBD2. The DNA for the CDR3 is TGTGCCAGCAGTTTATGGGGGGGGGCCAAAAACATTCAGTACTTC. Translated, it gives CASSLWGGAKNIQYF.